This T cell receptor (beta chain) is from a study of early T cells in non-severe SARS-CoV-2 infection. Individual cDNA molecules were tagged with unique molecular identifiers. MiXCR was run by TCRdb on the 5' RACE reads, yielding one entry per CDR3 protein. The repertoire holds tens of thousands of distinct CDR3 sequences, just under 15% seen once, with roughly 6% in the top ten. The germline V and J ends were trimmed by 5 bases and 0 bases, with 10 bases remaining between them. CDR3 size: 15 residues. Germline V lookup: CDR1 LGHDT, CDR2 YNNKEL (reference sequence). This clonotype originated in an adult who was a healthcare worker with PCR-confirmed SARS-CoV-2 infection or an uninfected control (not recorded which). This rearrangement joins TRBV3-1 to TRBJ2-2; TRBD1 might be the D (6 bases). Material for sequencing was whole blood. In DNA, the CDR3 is TGTGCCAGCAGCTACGGGACACCGAACACCGGGGAGCTGTTTTTT. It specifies CASSYGTPNTGELFF. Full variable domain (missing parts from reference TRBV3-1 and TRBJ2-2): DTAVSQTPKYLVTQMGNDKSIKCEQNLGHDTMYWYKQDSKKFLKIMFSYNNKELIINETVPNRFSPKSPDKAHLNLHINSLELGDSAVYFCASSYGTPNTGELFFGEGSRLTVL.